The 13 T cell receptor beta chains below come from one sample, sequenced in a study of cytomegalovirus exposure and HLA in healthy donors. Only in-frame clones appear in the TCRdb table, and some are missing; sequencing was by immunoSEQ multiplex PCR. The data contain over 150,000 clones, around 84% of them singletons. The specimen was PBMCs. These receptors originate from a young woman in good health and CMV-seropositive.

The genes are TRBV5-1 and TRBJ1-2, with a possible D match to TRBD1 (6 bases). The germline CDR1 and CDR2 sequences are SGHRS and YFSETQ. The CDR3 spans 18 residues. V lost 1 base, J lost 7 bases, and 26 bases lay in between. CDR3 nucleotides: TGCGCCAGCAGCTTGTACCCGATGCTAGGGACATTTTTGGGTGGCTACACCTTC. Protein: CASSLYPMLGTFLGGYTF.

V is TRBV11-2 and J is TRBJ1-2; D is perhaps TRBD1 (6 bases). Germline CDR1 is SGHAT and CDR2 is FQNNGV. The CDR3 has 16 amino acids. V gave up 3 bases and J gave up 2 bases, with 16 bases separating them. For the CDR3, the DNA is TGTGCCAGCAGCTTCACACAGGGCGCTGGAAACTATGGCTACACCTTC. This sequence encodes CASSFTQGAGNYGYTF.

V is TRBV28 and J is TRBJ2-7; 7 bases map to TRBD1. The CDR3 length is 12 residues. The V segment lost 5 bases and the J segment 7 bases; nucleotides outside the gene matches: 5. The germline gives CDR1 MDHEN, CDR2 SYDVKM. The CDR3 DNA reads TGTGCCAGCAGTCGGACAGGCTTTGAGCAGTACTTC. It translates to CASSRTGFEQYF.

CDR3 in amino acids: CASSAGGRLAHEQFF. The CDR3 coding sequence is TGTGCCAGCAGTGCCGGGGGGCGATTGGCACATGAGCAGTTCTTC. V is TRBV2 and J is TRBJ2-1; possible D gene TRBD2, 7 bases. Germline lookup yields CDR1 SNHLY and CDR2 FYNNEI. V was pared by 4 bases and J by 8 bases, with 18 bases between. The CDR3 covers 15 residues.

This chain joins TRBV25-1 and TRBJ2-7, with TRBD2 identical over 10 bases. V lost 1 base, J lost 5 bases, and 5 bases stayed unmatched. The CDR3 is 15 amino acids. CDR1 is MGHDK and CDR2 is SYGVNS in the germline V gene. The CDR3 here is CASSEFSGRAHEQYF. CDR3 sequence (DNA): TGTGCCAGCAGTGAATTCAGCGGGAGGGCCCACGAGCAGTACTTC.

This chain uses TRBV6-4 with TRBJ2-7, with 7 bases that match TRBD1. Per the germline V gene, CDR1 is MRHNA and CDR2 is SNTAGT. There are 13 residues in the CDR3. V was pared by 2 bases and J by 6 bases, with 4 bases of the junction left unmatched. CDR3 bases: TGTGCCAGCAGTGACGAAGCAGGGGGCGAGCAGTACTTC. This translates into CASSDEAGGEQYF.

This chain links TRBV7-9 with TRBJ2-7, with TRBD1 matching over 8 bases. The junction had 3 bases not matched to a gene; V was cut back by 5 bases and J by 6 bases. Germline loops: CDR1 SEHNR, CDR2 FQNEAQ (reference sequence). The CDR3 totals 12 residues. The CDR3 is CASSPGTGEQYF. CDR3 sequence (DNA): TGTGCCAGCAGCCCAGGGACAGGCGAGCAGTACTTC.

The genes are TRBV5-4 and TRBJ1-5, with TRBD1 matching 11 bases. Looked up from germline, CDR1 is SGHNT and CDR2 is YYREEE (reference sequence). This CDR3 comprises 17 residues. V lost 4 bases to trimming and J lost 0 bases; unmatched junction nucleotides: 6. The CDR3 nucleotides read TGTGCCAGCAGCAGGGACAGGGGGTCCTATAGCAATCAGCCCCAGCATTTT. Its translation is CASSRDRGSYSNQPQHF.

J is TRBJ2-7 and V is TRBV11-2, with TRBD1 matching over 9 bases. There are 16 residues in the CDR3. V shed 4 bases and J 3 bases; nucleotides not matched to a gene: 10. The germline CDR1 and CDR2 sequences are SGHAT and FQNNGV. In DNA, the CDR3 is TGTGCCAGCAGCTCCCGCCGGGGACAGGGCGTCTACGAGCAGTACTTC. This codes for CASSSRRGQGVYEQYF. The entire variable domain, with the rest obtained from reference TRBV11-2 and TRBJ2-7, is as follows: EAGVAQSPRYKIIEKRQSVAFWCNPISGHATLYWYQQILGQGPKLLIQFQNNGVVDDSQLPKDRFSAERLKGVDSTLKIQPAKLEDSAVYLCASSSRRGQGVYEQYFGPGTRLTVT.

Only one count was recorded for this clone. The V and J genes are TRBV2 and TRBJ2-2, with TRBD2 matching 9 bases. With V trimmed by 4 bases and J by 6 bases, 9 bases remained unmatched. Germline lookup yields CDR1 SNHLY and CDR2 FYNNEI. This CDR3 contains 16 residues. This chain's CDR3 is CASSVHRGRASGELFF. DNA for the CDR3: TGTGCCAGCAGTGTGCATCGCGGGAGGGCGTCCGGGGAGCTGTTTTTT. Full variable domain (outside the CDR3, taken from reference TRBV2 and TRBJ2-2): EPEVTQTPSHQVTQMGQEVILRCVPISNHLYFYWYRQILGQKVEFLVSFYNNEISEKSEIFDDQFSVERPDGSNFTLKIRSTKLEDSAMYFCASSVHRGRASGELFFGEGSRLTVL.

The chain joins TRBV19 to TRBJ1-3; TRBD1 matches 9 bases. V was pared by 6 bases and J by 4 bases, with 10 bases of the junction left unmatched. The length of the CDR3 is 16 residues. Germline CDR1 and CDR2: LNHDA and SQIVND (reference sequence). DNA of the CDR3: TGTGCCAGTAGCCGGACCGGGACAGGGAACGGAAACACCATATATTTT. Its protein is CASSRTGTGNGNTIYF.

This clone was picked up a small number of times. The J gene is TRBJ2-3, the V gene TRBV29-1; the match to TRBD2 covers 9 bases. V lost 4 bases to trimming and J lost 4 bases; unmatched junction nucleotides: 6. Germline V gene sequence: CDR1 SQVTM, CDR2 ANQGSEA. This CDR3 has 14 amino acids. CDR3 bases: TGCAGCGTTGCGAAGCGGGAGGTTTCAGATACGCAGTATTTT. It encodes CSVAKREVSDTQYF.

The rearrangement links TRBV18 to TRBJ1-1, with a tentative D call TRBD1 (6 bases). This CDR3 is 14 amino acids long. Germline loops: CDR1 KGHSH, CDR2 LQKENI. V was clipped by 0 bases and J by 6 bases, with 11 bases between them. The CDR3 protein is CASSPPKDSPEAFF. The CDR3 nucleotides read TGTGCCAGCTCACCACCGAAGGACAGCCCTGAAGCTTTCTTT.